Below, 24 T cell receptor beta chains from the same sample are listed, as sequenced in a study of regulatory T cells in long-lasting Graves disease. Time point in this sample: persistent/refractory GD, antithyroid drugs over 5 years with positive TRAb. The TCR library was prepared using RNA isolated from PBMCs. Building the TCR beta libraries relied on iRepertoire HTBI primers, and CDR3 regions underwent Arm-PCR. TCRdb fed the multiplex PCR reads into MiXCR, producing one record per CDR3 protein. This table has roughly 430,000 distinct CDR3 sequences, 20% to 25% appearing once. The sequences come from peripheral blood mononuclear cells (PBMCs), collected when the disease was refractory, from a patient treated with antithyroid drugs. Every receptor here comes from a female donor with Graves disease.

This clonotype was seen a few times. The rearrangement joins TRBV6-1 to TRBJ2-2, with 15 positions matching TRBD2. This CDR3 comprises 16 residues. From germline, CDR1 is MNHNS and CDR2 SASEGT. V was clipped by 5 bases and J by 6 bases; unmatched bases: 4. CDR3 sequence: CASSPGLAGGAGELFF. CDR3 bases: TGTGCCAGCAGTCCAGGACTAGCGGGAGGGGCCGGGGAGCTGTTTTTT.

There are a few counts of this clonotype. The chain uses TRBV29-1 and TRBJ2-7; TRBD1 aligns across 10 bases. Germline CDR1 SQVTM, CDR2 ANQGSEA. The trim removed 6 bases at V and 5 bases at J, leaving 10 bases unmatched. This CDR3 contains 14 residues. The CDR3 region is CSVGPGTGAHEQYF. The CDR3 DNA follows: TGCAGCGTCGGTCCTGGGACAGGGGCCCACGAGCAGTACTTC.

There are many counts of this clonotype. The J gene is TRBJ2-2, the V gene TRBV27, with D possibly being TRBD1 (6 bases). This CDR3 region has 14 residues. V was trimmed by 2 bases and J by 7 bases, leaving 11 bases between them. Germline values: CDR1 MNHEY, CDR2 SMNVEV (reference sequence). CDR3 DNA sequence: TGTGCCAGCAGTTTAAGACAGGTTAACGGGGAGCTGTTTTTT. It specifies CASSLRQVNGELFF.

V is TRBV24-1 and J is TRBJ2-3; no definite D call. V was cut by 1 base and J by 5 bases, with 6 bases left in between. CDR1 KGHDR and CDR2 SFDVKD come from the germline V gene. The CDR3 is 13 residues long. Here the CDR3 DNA reads TGTGCCACCAGTGATTTTTGGGGAGATACGCAGTATTTT. Its protein is CATSDFWGDTQYF.

This clonotype has ten or more counts. The chain recombines TRBV15 with TRBJ2-5, with a weak D call TRBD1 (6 bases). This CDR3 has 17 residues. The germline V and J ends were trimmed by 0 bases and 5 bases, with 19 bases remaining between them. The V gene's germline CDR1 is LNHNV and CDR2 YYDKDF (reference sequence). The CDR3: CATSRDRFIGGGETQYF. The CDR3 bases are TGTGCCACCAGCAGAGATCGATTCATTGGGGGCGGGGAGACCCAGTACTTC.

The chain carries TRBV5-8 and TRBJ2-2; perhaps TRBD1 as D (6 bases). The CDR3 spans 16 residues. V was clipped by 6 bases and J by 6 bases, with 21 bases between them. Germline V gene sequence: CDR1 SGHTS, CDR2 YDEGEE. The CDR3 DNA reads as TGTGCCAGCACCCTAGACAGGAATTCTCTTGCCGGGGAGCTGTTTTTT. It translates to CASTLDRNSLAGELFF.

The chain employs TRBV15 and TRBJ1-3; no clear D. CDR1 is LNHNV and CDR2 is YYDKDF in the germline V gene (reference sequence). V gave up 3 bases and J gave up 9 bases, with 12 bases separating them. The CDR3 sequence is 13 residues long. In DNA form, the CDR3 reads TGTGCCACCAGCAGGCTCGGTGCGGGCACCATATATTTT. This codes for CATSRLGAGTIYF.

This clonotype has a count of ten or more. The chain links TRBV15 to TRBJ2-7; unclear D gene. CDR3 length: 12 amino acids. V lost 1 base and J lost 3, with 4 bases in between. The V gene's germline CDR1 is LNHNV and CDR2 YYDKDF (reference sequence). As DNA, the CDR3 is TGTGCCACCAGCAGAGCCAGCTACGAGCAGTACTTC. It encodes CATSRASYEQYF.

This clonotype has more than one count but fewer than ten. The rearrangement joins TRBV19 to TRBJ1-5; D remains unclear. Germline CDR1 LNHDA, CDR2 SQIVND (reference sequence). CDR3 length: 15 amino acids. Trimming stripped 1 base from V and 2 bases from J, with 9 bases between. The CDR3 here is CASSIVPEGNQPQHF. CDR3 nucleotide sequence: TGTGCCAGTAGTATAGTCCCGGAGGGCAATCAGCCCCAGCATTTT.

This clonotype occurred many times. CDR3 in DNA: TGTGCCAGCAGCTCCTCTACGGGGGTCGAGCAGTACTTC. Its protein product is CASSSSTGVEQYF. The chain is built from TRBV7-9 and TRBJ2-7, with D possibly being TRBD2 (6 bases). Trimming removed 4 bases from V and 6 bases from J, with 13 bases in between. CDR1 and CDR2 from the germline V gene are SEHNR and FQNEAQ (reference sequence). The CDR3 has 13 amino acids.

This clonotype was seen ten or more times. The V and J genes are TRBV6-5 and TRBJ1-2, with D uncertain. V lost 3 bases and J 8 bases, leaving 13 bases between the germline ends. The CDR3 runs 13 residues. Germline V gene lookup returns CDR1 MNHEY and CDR2 SVGAGI. CDR3 coding DNA: TGTGCCAGCAGTTATGAGGGAGTTCGCGGCTACACCTTC. Translating it yields CASSYEGVRGYTF.

This clonotype has ten or more counts. V gene TRBV24-1 combines with J gene TRBJ2-5; TRBD2 matches 12 bases. CDR3 length equals 16 residues. V lost 3 bases and J lost 4; bases outside the gene matches: 5. Germline V gene lookup returns CDR1 KGHDR and CDR2 SFDVKD. The CDR3 is CATSDPGLAGSETQYF. Written as DNA, the CDR3 is TGTGCCACCAGTGATCCCGGACTAGCGGGATCAGAGACCCAGTACTTC.

This clonotype was seen only a few times. The chain carries TRBV27 and TRBJ1-4; 9 nucleotides align to TRBD1. Germline-derived CDR1 and CDR2 are MNHEY and SMNVEV (reference sequence). The CDR3 is 15 residues long. The ends lost 0 bases at V and 6 bases at J; junction bases unmatched: 2. In nucleotides, the CDR3 is TGTGCCAGCAGTTTATCGTGGACAGGGGATGAAAAACTGTTTTTT. This sequence encodes CASSLSWTGDEKLFF. Using reference TRBV27 and TRBJ1-4 for the parts outside the CDR3, the full variable domain is EAQVTQNPRYLITVTGKKLTVTCSQNMNHEYMSWYRQDPGLGLRQIYYSMNVEVTDKGDVPEGYKVSRKEKRNFPLILESPSPNQTSLYFCASSLSWTGDEKLFFGSGTQLSVL.

This clonotype was seen repeatedly, ten times or more. The rearrangement uses TRBV3-1 and TRBJ2-5, with 10 nucleotides matching TRBD2. The V gene's germline CDR1 is LGHDT and CDR2 YNNKEL (reference sequence). Trimming took 5 bases from V and 2 from J; bases not matched to a gene: 5. This CDR3 is 15 amino acids long. CDR3 DNA: TGTGCCAGCAGCGGAATAGCGGGGGGACAAGAGACCCAGTACTTC. This sequence encodes CASSGIAGGQETQYF.

This clonotype has a handful of counts. At one boundary the junction diverges from the germline segment, which might be a read error. The chain couples TRBV7-7 to TRBJ2-7; maybe TRBD1 (5 bases). This CDR3 contains 12 residues. Germline V gene data show CDR1 as SSHAT and CDR2 as FNYEAQ (reference sequence). The CDR3 DNA reads TGTGCTAGCAGCTCAGGGTTTGGCGAGCAGTACTTC. Its protein product is CASSSGFGEQYF.

The genes are TRBV5-1 and TRBJ1-6; TRBD1 is a possible D gene (6 bases). The CDR3 extends over 14 amino acids. V was trimmed by 5 bases and J by 7 bases, leaving 13 bases between them. Germline assignment: CDR1 SGHRS and CDR2 YFSETQ. The CDR3: CASRDTGSNSPLHF. The CDR3 coding sequence is TGCGCCAGCAGGGATACAGGGAGCAATTCACCCCTCCACTTT.

The V gene is TRBV4-1, the J gene TRBJ2-7; 7 nucleotides line up with TRBD2. Germline assignment: CDR1 MGHRA and CDR2 YSYEKL. The CDR3 covers 15 residues. V dropped 4 bases and J dropped 6; count of bases not matched to a gene: 12. Written as DNA, the CDR3 is TGCGCCAGCAGCCCGACTCCTCGGGGGGTAATCGAGCAGTACTTC. This encodes CASSPTPRGVIEQYF.

The chain carries TRBV5-4 and TRBJ2-5, with D perhaps matching TRBD1 (5 bases). Germline V lookup: CDR1 SGHNT, CDR2 YYREEE (reference sequence). V gave up 0 bases and J gave up 3 bases, with 9 bases separating them. This CDR3 has 14 amino acids. CDR3 loop: CASSLEGREETQYF. CDR3 sequence (DNA): TGTGCCAGCAGCTTGGAGGGCAGGGAAGAGACCCAGTACTTC.

This clonotype was detected ten times or more. CDR3 DNA sequence: TGTGCCACCATAAATGACGGTCGGGAGCTGTTTTTT. Its translation: CATINDGRELFF. V gene TRBV28 combines with J gene TRBJ2-2; D remains ambiguous. CDR1 is MDHEN, CDR2 SYDVKM, per germline. V lost 10 bases to trimming and J lost 9 bases, with 15 bases between them. The CDR3 runs 12 residues. Based on the CDR3 plus reference TRBV28 and TRBJ2-2, the full variable domain is DVKVTQSSRYLVKRTGEKVFLECVQDMDHENMFWYRQDPGLGLRLIYFSYDVKMKEKGDIPEGYSVSREKKERFSLILESASTNQTSMYLCATINDGRELFFGEGSRLTVL.

The gene calls are TRBV2 and TRBJ2-1; 10 nucleotides line up with TRBD2. With V trimmed by 5 bases and J by 6 bases, 4 bases remained unmatched. The CDR3 is 14 amino acids. CDR1 is SNHLY, CDR2 FYNNEI, per germline. The CDR3 nucleotides read TGTGCCAGCAGTATGGGACTAGCGCCCAATGAGCAGTTCTTC. Protein product: CASSMGLAPNEQFF.

The chain joins TRBV5-6 to TRBJ2-1; D perhaps matches TRBD2 (6 bases). Germline-derived CDR1 and CDR2 are SGHDT and YYEEEE. The CDR3 covers 17 residues. Trimming removed 3 bases at V and 8 bases at J, with 24 bases between. DNA for the CDR3: TGTGCCAGCAGCTCCACGGCCGGGCGTGGCAGGGAGGATGAGCAGTTCTTC. It is translated as CASSSTAGRGREDEQFF.

This clonotype was seen only a few times. The chain has TRBV5-5 and TRBJ2-7, with TRBD2 matching over 12 bases. Germline values: CDR1 SGHKS, CDR2 YYEKEE (reference sequence). V gave up 8 bases and J gave up 0 bases; unmatched junction bases: 3. The CDR3 covers 14 residues. The chain's CDR3 is CASMTSGSSYEQYF. For the CDR3, the DNA is TGTGCCAGTATGACTAGCGGGAGCTCCTACGAGCAGTACTTC.

The chain employs TRBV7-9 and TRBJ2-7; a possible D gene is TRBD2 (5 bases). The CDR3 is 14 amino acids. With 3 bases removed from V and 3 bases from J, the gap between germline ends came to 12 bases. Germline CDR1 SEHNR, CDR2 FQNEAQ (reference sequence). The CDR3 DNA reads as TGTGCCAGCAGCTTTTCTAGCCAATACTACGAGCAGTACTTC. This encodes CASSFSSQYYEQYF.

As regards this clonotype: This may arise from a read error, as a much more abundant clone is one base away. The chain recombines TRBV6-5 with TRBJ2-7, with TRBD2 matching 9 bases. The CDR3 has 16 residues. Germline CDR1 MNHEY, CDR2 SVGAGI. The CDR3, as DNA: TGTGCCAGCAGTTATTATTTTCCTAGCGGGGCCTACGGGCAGTACTTC. This gives the protein CASSYYFPSGAYGQYF.